Following are 10 T cell receptor beta chains from one sample sequenced in a study of beta chain features in type 1 diabetes. The entirety of the isolated RNA underwent reverse transcription, so expressed TCRB transcripts were sequenced. Sequencing was performed with immunoSEQ multiplex PCR; in TCRdb, only in-frame clones are kept and a portion is missing. The sample records hundreds of thousands of clones, about 32% being singletons. Sequenced sample: naive CD4+ T cells from blood. The receptors come from a man aged 18 to 30 in good health.

CDR3 nucleotide sequence: TGTGCCAGCAGCGGGGGACTAGCAGTCCCAGATACGCAGTATTTT. Protein product: CASSGGLAVPDTQYF. This chain uses TRBV7-9 with TRBJ2-3; 9 nucleotides align to TRBD2. Germline V CDR1 and CDR2: SEHNR, FQNEAQ (reference sequence). CDR3 length: 15 amino acids. After removal of 5 bases from V and 4 bases from J, the junction contained 7 bases not matched to a gene.

This sequence joins TRBV4-1 and TRBJ1-2; 10 bases fit TRBD1. Per germline, CDR1 MGHRA and CDR2 YSYEKL. This CDR3 contains 14 residues. With 4 bases clipped from V and 4 bases from J, the junction kept 3 bases outside the gene matches. The CDR3 DNA follows: TGCGCCAGCAGCCTGGGACAGGGGCCCTATGGCTACACCTTC. This sequence encodes CASSLGQGPYGYTF.

V is TRBV7-2 and J is TRBJ2-1, with D perhaps TRBD2 (5 bases). This CDR3 has 15 residues. The germline V and J ends were trimmed by 1 base and 3 bases, with 10 bases remaining between them. Germline loops: CDR1 SGHTA, CDR2 FQGNSA. The CDR3 protein is CASSLEAEVYNEQFF. CDR3 DNA sequence: TGTGCCAGCAGCTTAGAAGCGGAAGTCTACAATGAGCAGTTCTTC.

The genes are TRBV30 and TRBJ1-5; TRBD1 is a possible D gene (6 bases). CDR1 and CDR2 (germline): GTSNPN, SVGIG (reference sequence). CDR3 length: 13 amino acids. The V end lost 5 bases, the J end lost 6 bases, and 14 bases lay between the germline ends. DNA for the CDR3: TGTGCCTGGGGACAGTTTCTCTCTCAGCCCCAGCATTTT. Its translation: CAWGQFLSQPQHF.

V usage is TRBV4-1 and J usage is TRBJ2-5; D gene uncertain. The germline CDR1 and CDR2 sequences are MGHRA and YSYEKL. Trimming pared 4 bases from V and 5 bases from J, leaving 11 bases between. The CDR3 spans 13 residues. CDR3 loop: CASSPGPLETQYF. CDR3 nucleotide sequence: TGCGCCAGCAGCCCCGGGCCTTTGGAGACCCAGTACTTC.

V usage is TRBV30 and J usage is TRBJ1-5; TRBD1 aligns across 7 bases. The germline gives CDR1 GTSNPN, CDR2 SVGIG (reference sequence). This CDR3 has 14 amino acids. J was trimmed by 5 bases and V by 2 bases; bases with no gene match: 6. The CDR3 loop reads CAWSLRQGYQPQHF. For the CDR3, the DNA is TGTGCCTGGAGTCTCCGACAGGGTTATCAGCCCCAGCATTTT.

The sample holds a few counts of this clone. The V call is TRBV5-1, the J call TRBJ1-2, with D possibly matching TRBD1 (5 bases). Germline assignment: CDR1 SGHRS and CDR2 YFSETQ. CDR3 length: 12 residues. V was pared by 4 bases and J by 4 bases, with 8 bases between. The CDR3 sequence: CASSRDSYGYTF. DNA of the CDR3: TGCGCCAGCAGCAGGGACTCCTATGGCTACACCTTC.

This clone was recorded a few times. The chain has TRBV29-1 and TRBJ2-7; D remains ambiguous. In germline, CDR1 is SQVTM, CDR2 ANQGSEA. The CDR3 contains 9 residues. Trimming left V 7 bases short and J 3 bases short, with 4 bases between. The DNA of the CDR3 is TGCAGCGATGACTACGAGCAGTACTTC. This sequence encodes CSDDYEQYF.

The genes are TRBV6-6 and TRBJ2-5; 8 nucleotides match TRBD1. Per the germline V gene, CDR1 is MNHNY and CDR2 is SVGAGI (reference sequence). J gave up 4 bases and V 6 bases, and 10 bases lay outside the gene matches. CDR3 length: 15 amino acids. For the CDR3, the DNA is TGTGCCAGCAGCGACGAGGACAGGGAGGCAGAGACCCAGTACTTC. The encoded protein is CASSDEDREAETQYF.

A single count supports this clone. The chain couples TRBV5-1 to TRBJ2-7; 7 bases agree with TRBD2. Looked up from germline, CDR1 is SGHRS and CDR2 is YFSETQ. This CDR3 is 15 amino acids long. Germline trimming cut 4 bases from V and 5 bases from J; bases unmatched to any gene: 12. As DNA, the CDR3 is TGCGCCAGCAGCCCCGAGGGGCAGGGAGGGAACGAGCAGTACTTC. This encodes CASSPEGQGGNEQYF.